A single sample is the source of the 8 T cell receptor beta chains below, sequenced in a study of blood T cell repertoires in COVID-19. TCRdb's table, derived via immunoSEQ multiplex PCR, lists solely in-frame clones and lacks some. Among about 240,000 clones listed, approximately 83% were seen once. The sample was peripheral blood. The receptors were gathered from a man between 25 and 39 years old who had recovered from COVID-19.

The chain is built from TRBV5-4 and TRBJ2-1; 12 nucleotides line up with TRBD2. Germline V gene data show CDR1 as SGHNT and CDR2 as YYREEE (reference sequence). Germline trimming cut 1 base from V and 6 bases from J; bases unmatched to any gene: 8. This CDR3 has 17 residues. CDR3 coding DNA: TGTGCCAGCAGCTTGAACCAGCTAGCGGGGGGGGTCAATGAGCAGTTCTTC. Translating it yields CASSLNQLAGGVNEQFF.

The chain is built from TRBV6-1 and TRBJ2-7; D is undetermined. Germline V gene data show CDR1 as MNHNS and CDR2 as SASEGT. This CDR3 comprises 16 residues. The ends were cut back, 6 bases at V and 0 bases at J, with 18 bases in the middle. CDR3 DNA sequence: TGTGCCAGCAGGGAAAAATCCAGTCCCAGCTCCTACGAGCAGTACGTC. This codes for CASREKSSPSSYEQYV.

The J gene is TRBJ2-1, the V gene TRBV5-5; 7 bases match TRBD1. The germline gives CDR1 SGHKS, CDR2 YYEKEE (reference sequence). CDR3 length: 17 residues. The V segment lost 2 bases and the J segment 12 bases; nucleotides outside the gene matches: 20. The CDR3 nucleotides are TGTGCCAGCAGCTTAATTAAGGGGGCGGGCAGGGAGACGGCGCAGTTCTTC. Its translation is CASSLIKGAGRETAQFF.

CDR3 sequence: CASSSKGIPSSYEQYF. For the CDR3, the DNA is TGTGCCAGCAGCTCGAAGGGGATCCCGAGCTCCTACGAGCAGTACTTC. The chain combines TRBV5-6 with TRBJ2-7, with D maybe TRBD1 (5 bases). Trimming pared 3 bases from V and 0 bases from J, leaving 16 bases between. Germline lookup yields CDR1 SGHDT and CDR2 YYEEEE. This CDR3 region has 16 residues.

The chain combines TRBV9 with TRBJ2-1; D perhaps matches TRBD1 (7 bases). V dropped 5 bases and J dropped 5 bases, with 17 bases sitting between them. The germline gives CDR1 SGDLS, CDR2 YYNGEE. The CDR3 has 15 amino acids. The DNA of the CDR3 is TGTGCCAGCAGTGCCAGGGGGGCAATAGACAATGAGCAGTTCTTC. Translating gives CASSARGAIDNEQFF. The complete variable domain, with remaining parts taken from reference TRBV9 and TRBJ2-1, reads DSGVTQTPKHLITATGQRVTLRCSPRSGDLSVYWYQQSLDQGLQFLIQYYNGEERAKGNILERFSAQQFPDLHSELNLSSLELGDSALYFCASSARGAIDNEQFFGPGTRLTVL.

This chain links TRBV12-3 or TRBV12-4 with TRBJ1-6; D gene uncertain. This CDR3 is built from 13 residues. The germline V and J ends were trimmed by 5 bases and 1 base, with 3 bases remaining between them. As DNA, the CDR3 is TGTGCCAGCAGTCGTTCCTATAATTCACCCCTCCACTTT. This translates into CASSRSYNSPLHF.

This sequence joins TRBV7-3 and TRBJ2-3; 13 bases match TRBD2. From germline, CDR1 is SGHTA and CDR2 FQGTGA. The CDR3 length is 16 residues. After removal of 3 bases from V and 1 base from J, the junction contained 1 base not matched to a gene. CDR3 sequence (DNA): TGTGCCAGCAGCTTTGGGACTAGCGGGGGCACAGATACGCAGTATTTT. Residues: CASSFGTSGGTDTQYF.

The chain uses TRBV19 and TRBJ1-5, with D perhaps TRBD1 (6 bases). Germline loops: CDR1 LNHDA, CDR2 SQIVND (reference sequence). The CDR3 is made up of 17 amino acids. The ends were cut back, 5 bases at V and 7 bases at J, with 24 bases in the middle. Here the CDR3 DNA reads TGTGCCAGTAGTGCCCAAATTACGGACAGTCTGCCCCAGCCCCAGCATTTT. Amino acid sequence: CASSAQITDSLPQPQHF.